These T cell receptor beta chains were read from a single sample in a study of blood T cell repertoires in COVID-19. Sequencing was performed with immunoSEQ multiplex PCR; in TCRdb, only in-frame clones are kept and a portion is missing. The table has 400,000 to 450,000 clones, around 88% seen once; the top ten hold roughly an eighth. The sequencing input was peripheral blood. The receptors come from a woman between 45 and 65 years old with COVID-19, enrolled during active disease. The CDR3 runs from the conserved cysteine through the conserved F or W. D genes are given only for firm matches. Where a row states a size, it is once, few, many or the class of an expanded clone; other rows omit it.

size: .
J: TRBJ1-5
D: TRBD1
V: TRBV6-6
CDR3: CASSLGQGSNQPQHF
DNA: TGTGCCAGCAGTCTCGGACAGGGAAGCAATCAGCCCCAGCATTTT

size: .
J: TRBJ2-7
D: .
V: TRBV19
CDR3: CASSIGENEQYF
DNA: TGTGCCAGTTCGATCGGGGAGAACGAGCAGTACTTC

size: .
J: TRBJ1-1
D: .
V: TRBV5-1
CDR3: CASSWEQVDAEAFF
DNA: TGCGCCAGCAGCTGGGAACAGGTCGACGCTGAAGCTTTCTTT

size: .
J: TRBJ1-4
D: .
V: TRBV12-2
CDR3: CASRDGTGSREKLFF
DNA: TGTGCAAGTCGGGACGGGACAGGCTCAAGGGAAAAACTGTTTTTT

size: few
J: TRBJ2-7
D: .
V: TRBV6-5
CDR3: CASSLISGSYEQYF
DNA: TGTGCCAGCAGTTTAATTAGCGGTTCCTACGAGCAGTACTTC

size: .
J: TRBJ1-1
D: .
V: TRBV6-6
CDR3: CASSRTEGRHPPEAFF
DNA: TGTGCCAGCAGTCGAACGGAGGGGCGTCACCCCCCTGAAGCTTTCTTT

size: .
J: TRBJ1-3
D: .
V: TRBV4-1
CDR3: CASSHNRVSGNTIYF
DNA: TGCGCCAGCAGCCACAACAGGGTTTCGGGAAACACCATATATTTT

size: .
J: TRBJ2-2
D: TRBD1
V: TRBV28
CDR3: CASSQTGGIGELFF
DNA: TGTGCCAGCAGCCAGACAGGGGGCATCGGGGAGCTGTTTTTT

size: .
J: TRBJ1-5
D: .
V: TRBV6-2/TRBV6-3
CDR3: CASSYVRRGNQPQHF
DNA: TGTGCCAGCAGTTACGTCAGGCGGGGCAATCAGCCCCAGCATTTT

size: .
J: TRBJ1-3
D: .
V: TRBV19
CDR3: CASSIDQETGNTIYF
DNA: TGTGCCAGTAGTATAGATCAAGAGACTGGAAACACCATATATTTT

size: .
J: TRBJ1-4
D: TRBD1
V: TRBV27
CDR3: CASSFIGTANEKLFF
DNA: TGTGCCAGCAGTTTCATAGGGACAGCTAATGAAAAACTGTTTTTT

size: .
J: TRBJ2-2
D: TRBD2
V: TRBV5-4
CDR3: CASRLAGALTGELFF
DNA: TGTGCCAGCAGACTAGCGGGGGCCCTCACCGGGGAGCTGTTTTTT

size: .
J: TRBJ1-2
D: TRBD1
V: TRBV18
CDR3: CASSSGTGDYGYTF
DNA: TGTGCCAGCTCATCCGGGACAGGGGACTATGGCTACACCTTC

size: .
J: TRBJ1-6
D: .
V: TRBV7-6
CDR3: CASSSGVLNSPLHF
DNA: TGTGCCAGCAGTTCAGGCGTCTTAAATTCACCCCTCCACTTT

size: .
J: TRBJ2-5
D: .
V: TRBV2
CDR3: CASRPRGQETQYF
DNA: TGTGCCAGCAGACCTAGAGGACAAGAGACCCAGTACTTC

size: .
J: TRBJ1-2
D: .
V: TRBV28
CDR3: CASSVPRYGYTF
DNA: TGTGCCAGCAGTGTTCCTCGCTATGGCTACACCTTC

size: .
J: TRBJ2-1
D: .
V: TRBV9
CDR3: CASSVVFETSNEQFF
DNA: TGTGCCAGCAGCGTAGTCTTCGAGACTAGCAATGAGCAGTTCTTC

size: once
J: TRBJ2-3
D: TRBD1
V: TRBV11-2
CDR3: CASSRSGTGRDDEYF
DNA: TGTGCCAGCAGCCGTTCCGGGACAGGGAGAGACGATGAGTATTTT

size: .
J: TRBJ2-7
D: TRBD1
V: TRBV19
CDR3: CASSIEQGTTYEQYF
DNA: TGTGCCAGTAGTATAGAACAGGGGACCACCTACGAGCAGTACTTC

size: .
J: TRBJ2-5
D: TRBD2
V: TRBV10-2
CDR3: CASRAGIAGGEETQYF
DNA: TGCGCCAGCAGGGCGGGAATAGCGGGGGGGGAAGAGACCCAGTACTTC

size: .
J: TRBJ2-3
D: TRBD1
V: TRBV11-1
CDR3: CASSGTGGDTQYF
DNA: TGTGCCAGCAGCGGGACAGGGGGAGATACGCAGTATTTT

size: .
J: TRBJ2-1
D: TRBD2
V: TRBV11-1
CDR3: CASSSGGALMGNEQFF
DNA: TGTGCCAGCTCTAGCGGGGGGGCCCTAATGGGGAATGAGCAGTTCTTC

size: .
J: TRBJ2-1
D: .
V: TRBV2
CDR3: CASRLRTTQYNEQFF
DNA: TGTGCCAGCAGACTACGTACTACCCAATACAATGAGCAGTTCTTC

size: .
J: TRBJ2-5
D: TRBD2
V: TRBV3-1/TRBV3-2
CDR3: CASSQLIRGGGLSGETQYF
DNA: TGTGCCAGCAGCCAGTTAATCCGCGGGGGGGGGCTGTCGGGAGAGACCCAGTACTTC

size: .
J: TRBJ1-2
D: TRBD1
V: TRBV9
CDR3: CASSARTGDGYGYTF
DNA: TGTGCCAGCAGCGCGAGGACAGGGGACGGCTATGGCTACACCTTC

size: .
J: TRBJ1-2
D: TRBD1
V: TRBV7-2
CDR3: CASSLIGRVGQGNYGYTF
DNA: TGTGCCAGCAGCTTAATAGGGCGGGTGGGACAGGGGAACTATGGCTACACCTTC

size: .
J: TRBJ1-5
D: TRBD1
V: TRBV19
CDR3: CASSPGQGANQPQHF
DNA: TGTGCCAGTAGCCCGGGACAGGGGGCAAATCAGCCCCAGCATTTT

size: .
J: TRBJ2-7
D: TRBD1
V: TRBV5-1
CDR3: CASSFGDRGYEQYF
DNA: TGCGCCAGCAGCTTTGGGGACAGGGGATACGAGCAGTACTTC

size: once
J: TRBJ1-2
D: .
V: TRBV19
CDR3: CASSIDRQLYGYTF
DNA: TGTGCCAGTAGTATAGATCGACAGCTATATGGCTACACCTTC

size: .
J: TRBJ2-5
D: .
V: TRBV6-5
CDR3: CASRGETRAETQYF
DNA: TGTGCCAGCAGGGGGGAGACTAGGGCAGAGACCCAGTACTTC

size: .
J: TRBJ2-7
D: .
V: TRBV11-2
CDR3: CASSLSSGVDYEQYF
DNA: TGTGCCAGCAGCTTAAGCTCGGGGGTAGACTACGAGCAGTACTTC